The T cell receptor beta chain under discussion was sequenced for a study of T cell responses to AZD1222 COVID-19 vaccine (dated by TCRdb to the early 2020s). Looking at the study overall: AZD1222 recipients given second doses at about 4 weeks or at about 12 weeks were pooled, since spike-specific TCR depth and breadth were not found to differ between the two schedules. TCR sequencing was performed for roughly 240 trial participants, of whom roughly 200 were given two doses of AZD1222 and around 25 were given two doses of MenACWY control vaccine. Enrollment into the trials was organized by age into subgroups of 18-55, 56-69 and 70-plus years, and those subgroups contained approximately 160, 26 and 62 TCR-sequenced participants, respectively. Results and caveats for the whole study, not just this receptor: Vaccine-associated CD4 TCRs spanned the whole spike protein, with dominant responses in regions 160-218 and 743-854. After two AZD1222 doses, both the breadth and the depth of spike-specific TCRs were significantly higher than at day 0 and than in MenACWY recipients. Reportedly, almost half of the unique spike-specific TCRs recognized epitopes lying outside the regions that are mutated in the B.1.351 and B.1.1.7 variants. Conclusions about previously exposed vaccinees are limited, since just five or six AZD1222 recipients were seropositive for SARS-CoV-2 at baseline. In the small 56-69-year group, the increase in depth fell short of significance, most likely because of low power. Because no day 14 peak-response samples were available, the repertoires could be characterized only after the peak T cell response. Participants were mostly white British and included more females than males, and it was suggested by the authors that clonal diversity may have been underestimated.

The CDR3 regions of human TCRbeta chains were analyzed by immunosequencing. On the study's bioinformatics: Repertoire TCRs were matched against a reference library of SARS-CoV-2-specific TCRs generated with the MIRA antigen-specificity platform. Breadth meant the fraction of unique TCRs that were SARS-CoV-2-associated, whereas depth meant the fraction of total T cells that were SARS-CoV-2-associated. Using the MIRA data, every spike-specific TCR was mapped to the spike region that the TCR reacted to and assigned to either a CD4 or a CD8 class. Log10-transformed breadth and depth values were compared by one-way ANOVA with Sidak's multiple comparisons tests. What TCRdb holds here is the immuneACCESS table cut down to in-frame rearrangements. Part of the clones is not present; checked against another copy, under half of the missing clones reflect an unresolved V gene, and the others are unexplained. V and J calls plus clone size are reproduced from that table; the DNA served to infer D and trimming. Here the sample has around 140,000 clones; about 93% occur a single time. The ten largest make up under 6.5% of the sample.

This sample's time point label indicates: baseline before first vaccination. Vaccinee samples came from UK trials COV001 and COV002, including a single-blind randomized controlled phase 2/3 trial of AZD1222 (ChAdOx1 nCoV-19) in healthy adults. Trial participant PBMC samples were collected at day 0 and day 28 after the second dose for TCRbeta chain sequencing. V is shortened by 4 bases, J by 3 bases, and the region joining them spans 10 bases. From cysteine to phenylalanine, the CDR3 is 13 amino acids long. Only the CDR3 DNA is retained, 39 bases long and in frame from the first base. According to the germline V gene, CDR1 reads SGHRS and CDR2 reads YFSETQ. As regards this clone: The antigen it recognizes is unknown. No much larger clone is present one base from it, and per-base qualities are unavailable.

This sequence was found in an adult in good health. The sequence links TRBV5-1 to TRBJ1-1; a confident D gene designation cannot be given. The specimen was peripheral blood, collected on day 0 of AZD1222 vaccination. The sequenced DNA is TGCGCCAGCAGCCCAAACAGTGACACTGAAGCTTTCTTT. The encoded protein is CASSPNSDTEAFF.